This T cell receptor (beta chain) was identified in a study of regulatory T cells in long-lasting Graves disease. Study context: Graves' cases, newly diagnosed, had used antithyroid drugs under 3 months.

This clonotype was seen at least ten times. Described time point: newly diagnosed GD, antithyroid drugs for less than 3 months. The TCR library was prepared using RNA isolated from PBMCs. The CDR3 length is 15 residues. Germline CDR1 reads MNHNS; CDR2 reads SASEGT. With 7 bases removed from V and 6 bases from J, the gap between germline ends came to 20 bases. CDR3 regions were amplified by Arm-PCR using iRepertoire HTBI primers to build TCR beta libraries. MiXCR, run by TCRdb on the multiplex PCR reads, gives a single entry per CDR3 protein. This table has over 500,000 distinct CDR3 sequences, about 16% appearing once. This sample was shared with a second study, whose subject was T cells in Graves' hyperthyroidism and ophthalmopathy.

The chain employs TRBV6-1 and TRBJ2-3; either TRBD1 or TRBD2 may fit D (5 bases each). The sequencing used peripheral blood mononuclear cells (PBMCs), collected at new diagnosis, from a patient treated with antithyroid drugs. The sequence derives from a man aged 18-30 years with Graves disease. The CDR3 DNA sequence: TGTGCCAGCACGGCAGGGAGAGGAAGAGGGGATACGCAGTATTTT. It encodes CASTAGRGRGDTQYF.